Reported below is one T cell receptor (beta chain). Germline CDR1 is LGHNA and CDR2 is YNFKEQ. V shed 0 bases and J 6 bases; nucleotides not matched to a gene: 10. The CDR3 consists of 16 residues. The data were obtained in a study of blood T cell repertoires in COVID-19. Turning to the study itself: The study drew acute and convalescent COVID-19 samples from the United States, Italy and Spain. In each case, the material was cDNA or gDNA derived from T cells, B-cell-depleted T cells, or PBMCs.

How the authors handled the data: Nucleated cell counts were estimated from reference gene primer amplification. The repertoire was sequenced with immunoSEQ multiplex PCR; TCRdb's copy has only in-frame clones and lacks some. From that table come the V and J calls and clone size; the DNA was used to work out D and trimming. The sample contains approximately 280,000 clones, 70% to 90% of which appear only once. The sequenced sample was peripheral blood. The sequence came from a woman in her sixties or seventies with acute or convalescent COVID-19. The chain is built from TRBV4-2 and TRBJ2-7; the match to TRBD1 covers 8 bases. DNA for the CDR3: TGTGCCAGCAGCCAAGATCTTGGCAGGGGGCTAGCCGAGCAGTACTTC. Translated: CASSQDLGRGLAEQYF.